Sequencing of this T cell receptor beta chain was carried out in a study of low-dose radiotherapy and immunotherapy resistance in tumors. Across the study: Every two weeks patients got nivolumab 240 mg flat dose, plus ipilimumab 1 mg/kg every six weeks, intravenously.

The CDR3 is 18 residues long, counting both termini. Germline V lookup: CDR1 SQVTM, CDR2 ANQGSEA. Time point: after trial treatment. Indicated treatment: LDRT plus nivolumab, ipilimumab, low-dose cyclophosphamide and aspirin (RACIN trial). Those who qualified had advanced solid tumors (lacking tumor-infiltrating lymphocytes). Both TCRalpha and TCRbeta chains were reverse transcribed with V-gene-specific primers. Amplification, which lasted 15 to 20 PCR cycles, used a constant-region primer and V-primer adapter to amplify TCRs. Isolated mRNA underwent amplification by in vitro transcription. Each CDR3 protein gets one entry after TCRdb re-called the reads with MiXCR. Among nearly 60,000 distinct CDR3 sequences listed, about 23% were seen once. Details on this clonotype: The DNA is left out, because the CDR3 cannot be placed on it with certainty; the CDR3 is given as TCRdb lists it.

This TCR was sampled from a male donor with prostate cancer. V is TRBV29-1 and J is TRBJ2-2; the tabulated D call, TRBD1, remains unverified against the DNA. The sample in question was PBMCs, obtained after low-dose radiotherapy plus immunotherapy. The CDR3 loop is CSVVTAATNTGELFFFFF.